A selection of T cell receptor beta chains follows, all from one sample in a study of metastatic and nonmetastatic thyroid tumors. MiXCR reprocessed the PCR reads for TCRdb. This table holds tens of thousands of clones, about an eighth found once. The sequenced sample consisted of blood. These receptors originate from a female donor with papillary thyroid cancer or a benign thyroid nodule (not recorded which). Some clones in this sample may be carry-over from other donors' samples. The CDR3 runs from the conserved cysteine through the conserved F or W. A D gene is named only where the DNA matches it firmly. Only some rows state a clone size, as once, few, many or a class for expanded clones.

v_call: TRBV2
clone_size: few
d_call: -
j_call: TRBJ2-7
cdr3_aa: CASNSLRSYEQYF
cdr3_nt: TGTGCCAGCAATAGCCTGAGGTCCTACGAGCAGTACTTC

v_call: TRBV5-4
clone_size: many
d_call: TRBD2
j_call: TRBJ2-1
cdr3_aa: CASSSRTSGSSYNEQFF
cdr3_nt: TGTGCCAGCAGCTCACGGACTAGCGGGAGTTCCTACAATGAGCAGTTCTTC

v_call: TRBV11-1
clone_size: many
d_call: -
j_call: TRBJ2-3
cdr3_aa: CASSTGRPGPRTDTQYF
cdr3_nt: TGTGCCAGCAGCACCGGGCGACCGGGGCCACGGACAGATACGCAGTATTTT

v_call: TRBV12-3/TRBV12-4
clone_size: many
d_call: -
j_call: TRBJ1-1
cdr3_aa: CASSLSFYEAFF
cdr3_nt: TGTGCCAGCAGTTTAAGTTTCTATGAAGCTTTCTTT

v_call: TRBV10-3
clone_size: many
d_call: TRBD2
j_call: TRBJ2-3
cdr3_aa: CAISESTVAGLFTDTQYF
cdr3_nt: TGTGCCATCAGTGAGTCGACGGTAGCGGGACTCTTCACAGATACGCAGTATTTT

v_call: TRBV28
clone_size: few
d_call: -
j_call: TRBJ2-3
cdr3_aa: CASSIDTTSTDTQYF
cdr3_nt: TGTGCCAGCAGTATTGACACCACTAGCACAGATACGCAGTATTTT

v_call: TRBV5-1
clone_size: many
d_call: -
j_call: TRBJ2-5
cdr3_aa: CASSLTVQETQYF
cdr3_nt: TGCGCCAGCAGCTTGACAGTACAAGAGACCCAGTACTTC

v_call: TRBV11-1
clone_size: -
d_call: -
j_call: TRBJ2-3
cdr3_aa: CASSLTMADADTQYF
cdr3_nt: TGTGCCAGCAGCTTAACAATGGCTGACGCAGATACGCAGTATTTT

v_call: TRBV29-1
clone_size: many
d_call: TRBD2
j_call: TRBJ2-5
cdr3_aa: CSVPGTSGSGETQYF
cdr3_nt: TGCAGCGTTCCGGGGACTAGCGGGAGCGGGGAGACCCAGTACTTC

v_call: TRBV20-1
clone_size: once
d_call: TRBD2
j_call: TRBJ2-1
cdr3_aa: CSATAGTSNEQFF
cdr3_nt: TGCAGTGCTACCGCCGGGACTAGTAATGAGCAGTTCTTC

v_call: TRBV25-1
clone_size: many
d_call: -
j_call: TRBJ2-3
cdr3_aa: CASSEWGERRTDTQYF
cdr3_nt: TGTGCCAGCAGTGAATGGGGCGAGAGGCGCACAGATACGCAGTATTTT

v_call: TRBV15
clone_size: many
d_call: TRBD1
j_call: TRBJ2-3
cdr3_aa: CATARDRVDTQYF
cdr3_nt: TGTGCCACCGCCCGGGACAGGGTGGATACGCAGTATTTT

v_call: TRBV6-1
clone_size: many
d_call: TRBD1
j_call: TRBJ2-3
cdr3_aa: CASSESIVTGPSTDTQYF
cdr3_nt: TGTGCCAGCAGTGAATCGATAGTGACAGGGCCTAGCACAGATACGCAGTATTTT

v_call: TRBV4-3
clone_size: many
d_call: TRBD1
j_call: TRBJ1-6
cdr3_aa: CASSQEHRGRGSPLHF
cdr3_nt: TGCGCCAGCAGCCAAGAGCACAGAGGCAGGGGGTCACCCCTCCACTTT

v_call: TRBV12-5
clone_size: many
d_call: TRBD1
j_call: TRBJ1-3
cdr3_aa: CASGLVLRWTGDSGNTIYF
cdr3_nt: TGTGCTAGTGGTTTGGTACTTCGTTGGACAGGCGACTCTGGAAACACCATATATTTT

v_call: TRBV9
clone_size: many
d_call: TRBD2
j_call: TRBJ2-1
cdr3_aa: CASSRVAGAQDEQFF
cdr3_nt: TGTGCCAGCAGCCGTGTAGCGGGAGCGCAGGATGAGCAGTTCTTC

v_call: TRBV6-2/TRBV6-3
clone_size: many
d_call: -
j_call: TRBJ2-2
cdr3_aa: CASSYSPLGGRTGELFF
cdr3_nt: TGTGCCAGCAGTTACTCCCCATTGGGGGGGCGCACCGGGGAGCTGTTTTTT

v_call: TRBV5-6
clone_size: many
d_call: -
j_call: TRBJ2-7
cdr3_aa: CASSLVSYEQYF
cdr3_nt: TGTGCCAGCAGCTTGGTTTCCTACGAGCAGTACTTC

v_call: TRBV5-1
clone_size: many
d_call: -
j_call: TRBJ2-3
cdr3_aa: CASSLSQSTDTQYF
cdr3_nt: TGCGCCAGCAGCTTGTCACAGAGCACAGATACGCAGTATTTT

v_call: TRBV28
clone_size: many
d_call: TRBD1
j_call: TRBJ2-7
cdr3_aa: CASSLGTGSLDEQYF
cdr3_nt: TGTGCCAGCAGTTTGGGGACAGGGTCTCTGGACGAGCAGTACTTC

v_call: TRBV20-1
clone_size: many
d_call: -
j_call: TRBJ2-1
cdr3_aa: CSARLGSSSYNEQFF
cdr3_nt: TGCAGTGCTAGGTTAGGGTCGAGCTCCTACAATGAGCAGTTCTTC

v_call: TRBV6-1
clone_size: many
d_call: -
j_call: TRBJ1-3
cdr3_aa: CASSPAGVSGNTIYF
cdr3_nt: TGTGCCAGCAGCCCGGCCGGAGTCTCTGGAAACACCATATATTTT

v_call: TRBV2
clone_size: many
d_call: TRBD2
j_call: TRBJ2-1
cdr3_aa: CASRGTSGTYNEQFF
cdr3_nt: TGTGCCAGCAGGGGGACTAGCGGGACGTACAATGAGCAGTTCTTC

v_call: TRBV27
clone_size: many
d_call: -
j_call: TRBJ2-2
cdr3_aa: CASRRDAGELFF
cdr3_nt: TGTGCCAGCAGGAGGGACGCCGGGGAGCTGTTTTTT

v_call: TRBV10-1
clone_size: many
d_call: TRBD1
j_call: TRBJ2-1
cdr3_aa: CASSPEQGASYNEQFF
cdr3_nt: TGCGCCAGCAGTCCGGAACAGGGGGCTTCCTACAATGAGCAGTTCTTC

v_call: TRBV5-1
clone_size: many
d_call: -
j_call: TRBJ2-2
cdr3_aa: CASRGTGELFF
cdr3_nt: TGCGCCAGCAGAGGAACCGGGGAGCTGTTTTTT

v_call: TRBV12-3/TRBV12-4
clone_size: many
d_call: -
j_call: TRBJ2-1
cdr3_aa: CASSPAAVQNNEQFF
cdr3_nt: TGTGCCAGCAGTCCCGCAGCGGTCCAAAACAATGAGCAGTTCTTC

v_call: TRBV28
clone_size: few
d_call: -
j_call: TRBJ1-6
cdr3_aa: CASRYGDPGPYNSPLHF
cdr3_nt: TGTGCCAGCAGATATGGGGACCCGGGACCTTATAATTCACCCCTCCACTTT

v_call: TRBV11-2
clone_size: many
d_call: -
j_call: TRBJ2-3
cdr3_aa: CASSFQTDTQYF
cdr3_nt: TGTGCCAGCAGCTTCCAGACAGATACGCAGTATTTT

v_call: TRBV18
clone_size: -
d_call: TRBD2
j_call: TRBJ2-7
cdr3_aa: CASSPRLAGSYEQYF
cdr3_nt: TGTGCCAGCTCACCACGGCTAGCGGGTTCCTACGAGCAGTACTTC

v_call: TRBV7-2
clone_size: -
d_call: -
j_call: TRBJ2-3
cdr3_aa: CASSLGGPSTDTQYF
cdr3_nt: TGTGCCAGCAGCTTAGGGGGCCCTAGCACAGATACGCAGTATTTT

v_call: TRBV4-1
clone_size: many
d_call: TRBD2
j_call: TRBJ2-3
cdr3_aa: CASSPSERESTDTQYF
cdr3_nt: TGCGCCAGCAGCCCATCCGAGCGGGAAAGCACAGATACGCAGTATTTT

v_call: TRBV2
clone_size: many
d_call: -
j_call: TRBJ1-1
cdr3_aa: CASSVITYTEAFF
cdr3_nt: TGTGCCAGCAGTGTGATTACGTATACTGAAGCTTTCTTT

v_call: TRBV6-5
clone_size: many
d_call: -
j_call: TRBJ2-1
cdr3_aa: CASSYSMANNEQFF
cdr3_nt: TGTGCCAGCAGTTACTCGATGGCAAACAATGAGCAGTTCTTC

v_call: TRBV4-1
clone_size: many
d_call: TRBD1
j_call: TRBJ1-4
cdr3_aa: CASSRQDRGGTNEKLFF
cdr3_nt: TGCGCCAGCAGCCGCCAGGACAGGGGAGGCACTAATGAAAAACTGTTTTTT

v_call: TRBV20-1
clone_size: many
d_call: TRBD1
j_call: TRBJ2-6
cdr3_aa: CSASREQGGSGANVLTF
cdr3_nt: TGCAGTGCTAGCCGGGAACAGGGGGGCTCGGGGGCCAACGTCCTGACTTTC

v_call: TRBV7-9
clone_size: many
d_call: -
j_call: TRBJ1-1
cdr3_aa: CASSIRMNTEAFF
cdr3_nt: TGTGCCAGCAGCATCAGGATGAACACTGAAGCTTTCTTT

v_call: TRBV20-1
clone_size: many
d_call: -
j_call: TRBJ2-1
cdr3_aa: CSALKPITWGAHNEQFF
cdr3_nt: TGCAGTGCTCTAAAACCCATCACATGGGGCGCGCACAATGAGCAGTTCTTC

v_call: TRBV7-8
clone_size: many
d_call: -
j_call: TRBJ2-1
cdr3_aa: CASSSDGGIEQFF
cdr3_nt: TGTGCCAGCAGCTCCGATGGCGGGATCGAGCAGTTCTTC

v_call: TRBV5-1
clone_size: once
d_call: -
j_call: TRBJ2-3
cdr3_aa: CASSLRGREFVDTQYF
cdr3_nt: TGCGCCAGCAGCTTGCGTGGCAGGGAATTTGTAGATACGCAGTATTTT

v_call: TRBV20-1
clone_size: many
d_call: -
j_call: TRBJ1-1
cdr3_aa: CSAISGSTEAFF
cdr3_nt: TGCAGTGCTATATCAGGGAGCACTGAAGCTTTCTTT

v_call: TRBV10-3
clone_size: many
d_call: -
j_call: TRBJ2-7
cdr3_aa: CATQGSRASSYEQYF
cdr3_nt: TGTGCCACCCAGGGGTCGCGGGCGAGCTCCTACGAGCAGTACTTC

v_call: TRBV20-1
clone_size: many
d_call: TRBD2
j_call: TRBJ2-5
cdr3_aa: CSARALSASGSETQYF
cdr3_nt: TGCAGTGCTAGAGCCCTGTCGGCTAGCGGGAGCGAGACCCAGTACTTC

v_call: TRBV10-3
clone_size: few
d_call: TRBD1
j_call: TRBJ2-7
cdr3_aa: CAISESDRRGGDQYF
cdr3_nt: TGTGCCATCAGTGAGTCGGACAGGAGAGGTGGCGATCAGTATTTC

v_call: TRBV4-1
clone_size: many
d_call: TRBD1
j_call: TRBJ1-2
cdr3_aa: CASSQDWGTGGADGYTF
cdr3_nt: TGCGCCAGCAGCCAAGATTGGGGGACAGGGGGCGCGGATGGCTACACCTTC

v_call: TRBV7-6
clone_size: many
d_call: TRBD2
j_call: TRBJ2-5
cdr3_aa: CASSPSGTSFVETQYF
cdr3_nt: TGTGCCAGCAGCCCCTCCGGGACTAGCTTTGTGGAGACCCAGTACTTC

v_call: TRBV5-1
clone_size: many
d_call: -
j_call: TRBJ2-2
cdr3_aa: CASSLDAAETGELFF
cdr3_nt: TGCGCCAGCAGCTTGGACGCAGCGGAGACCGGGGAGCTGTTTTTT

v_call: TRBV6-2/TRBV6-3
clone_size: many
d_call: -
j_call: TRBJ1-5
cdr3_aa: CASNPGRLTTSNQPQHF
cdr3_nt: TGTGCCAGCAATCCGGGACGGCTCACTACTAGCAATCAGCCCCAGCATTTT

v_call: TRBV5-1
clone_size: many
d_call: TRBD2
j_call: TRBJ2-7
cdr3_aa: CASSISGKDYEQYF
cdr3_nt: TGCGCCAGCAGCATAAGCGGGAAGGATTACGAGCAGTACTTC